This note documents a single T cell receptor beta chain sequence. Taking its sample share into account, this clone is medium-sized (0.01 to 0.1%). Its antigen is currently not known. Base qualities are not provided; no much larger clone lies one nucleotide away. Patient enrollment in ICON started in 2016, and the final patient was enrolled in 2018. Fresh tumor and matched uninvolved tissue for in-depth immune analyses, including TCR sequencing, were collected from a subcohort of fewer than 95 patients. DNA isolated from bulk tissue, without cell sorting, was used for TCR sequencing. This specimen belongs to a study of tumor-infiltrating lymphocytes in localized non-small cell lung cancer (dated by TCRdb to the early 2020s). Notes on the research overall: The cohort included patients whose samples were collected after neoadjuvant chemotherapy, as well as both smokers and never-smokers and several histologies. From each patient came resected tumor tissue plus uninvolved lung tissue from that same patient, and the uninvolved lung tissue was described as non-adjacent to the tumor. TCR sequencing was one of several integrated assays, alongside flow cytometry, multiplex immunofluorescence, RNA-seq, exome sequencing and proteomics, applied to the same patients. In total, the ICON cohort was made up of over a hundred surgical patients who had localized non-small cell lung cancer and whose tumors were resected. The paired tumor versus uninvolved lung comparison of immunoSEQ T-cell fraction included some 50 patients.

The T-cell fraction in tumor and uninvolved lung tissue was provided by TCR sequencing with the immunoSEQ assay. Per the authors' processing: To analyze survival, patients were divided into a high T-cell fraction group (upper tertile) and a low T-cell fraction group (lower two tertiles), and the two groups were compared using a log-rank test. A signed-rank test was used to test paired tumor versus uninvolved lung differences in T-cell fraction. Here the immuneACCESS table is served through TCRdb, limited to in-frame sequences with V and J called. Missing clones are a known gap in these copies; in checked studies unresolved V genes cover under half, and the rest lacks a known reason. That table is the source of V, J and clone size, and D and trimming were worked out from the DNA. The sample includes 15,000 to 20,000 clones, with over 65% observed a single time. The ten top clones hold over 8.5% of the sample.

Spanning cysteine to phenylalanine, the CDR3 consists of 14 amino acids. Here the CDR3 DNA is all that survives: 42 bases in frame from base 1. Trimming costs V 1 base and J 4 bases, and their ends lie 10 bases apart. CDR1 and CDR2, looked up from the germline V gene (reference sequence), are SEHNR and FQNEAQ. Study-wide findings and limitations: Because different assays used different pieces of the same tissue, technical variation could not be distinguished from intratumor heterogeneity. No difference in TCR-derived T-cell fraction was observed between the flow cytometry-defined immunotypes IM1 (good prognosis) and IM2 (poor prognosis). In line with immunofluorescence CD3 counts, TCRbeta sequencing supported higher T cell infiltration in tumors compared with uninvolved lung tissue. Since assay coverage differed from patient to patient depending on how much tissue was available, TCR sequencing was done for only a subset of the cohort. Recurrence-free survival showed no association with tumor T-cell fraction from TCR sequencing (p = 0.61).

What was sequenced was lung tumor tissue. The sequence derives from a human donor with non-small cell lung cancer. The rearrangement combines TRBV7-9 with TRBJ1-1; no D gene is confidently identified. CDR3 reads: CASSLDPLRTEAFF. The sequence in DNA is TGTGCCAGCAGCTTAGACCCTCTGCGCACTGAAGCTTTCTTT.